The clone carrying this TCR beta chain was counted once. Its cognate antigen is unknown. The data stem from a study of OX40 agonist ivuxolimab in advanced cancers. Study-level information: Across the patients, intravenous ivuxolimab was delivered every 2 weeks at 0.01 to 10 mg/kg. The mean age was approximately 60 years, ranging from about 23 to 79, with 82.7% of participants male. Findings of the study overall: Fewer expanded clones were found on average in CD4+ than in CD8+ T cells.

Measured with immunoSEQ multiplex PCR; TCRdb has only the in-frame clones, and not every one. The sample holds under 140,000 clones, approximately 89% seen once. Anyone with autoimmune disease history or systemic immunosuppression was excluded. The sequence was collected from an adult with an advanced solid tumor such as melanoma, head and neck, liver or kidney cancer. Sequencing used CD4+ or CD8+ T cells sorted from blood, obtained in a trial of the OX40 agonist ivuxolimab.

The CDR3 is CASSFTVSADTQYF. The DNA for the CDR3 is TGTGCCAGCAGTTTTACAGTGAGCGCAGATACGCAGTATTTT. This rearrangement joins TRBV6-5 to TRBJ2-3; D uncertain. Germline CDR1 MNHEY, CDR2 SVGAGI. The V end was cut by 4 bases, the J end by 4 bases, with 12 bases between. The CDR3 loop spans 14 amino acids.